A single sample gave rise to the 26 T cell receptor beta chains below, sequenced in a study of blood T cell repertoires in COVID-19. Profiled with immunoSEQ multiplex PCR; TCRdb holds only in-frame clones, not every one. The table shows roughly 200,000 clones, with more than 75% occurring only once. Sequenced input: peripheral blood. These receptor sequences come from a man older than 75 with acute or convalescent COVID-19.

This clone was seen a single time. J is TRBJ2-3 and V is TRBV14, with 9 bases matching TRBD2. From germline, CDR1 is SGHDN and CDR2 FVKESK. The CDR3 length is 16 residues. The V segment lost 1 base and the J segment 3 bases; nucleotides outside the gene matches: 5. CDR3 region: CASSQVAGGSTDTQYF. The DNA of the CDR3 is TGTGCCAGCAGCCAAGTTGCGGGAGGGTCTACAGATACGCAGTATTTT.

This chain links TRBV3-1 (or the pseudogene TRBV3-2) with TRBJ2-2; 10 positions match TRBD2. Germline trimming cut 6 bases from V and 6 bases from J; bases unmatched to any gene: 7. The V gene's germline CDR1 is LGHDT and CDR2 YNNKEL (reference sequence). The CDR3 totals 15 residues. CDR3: CASSPSGRLSGELFF. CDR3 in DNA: TGTGCCAGCAGTCCTAGCGGGAGATTGTCCGGGGAGCTGTTTTTT.

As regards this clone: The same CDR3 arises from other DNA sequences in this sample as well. The chain's CDR3 is CASSQGGNEQFF. The DNA of the CDR3 is TGTGCCAGCAGCCAGGGGGGCAATGAGCAGTTCTTC. V usage is TRBV3-1 (or the pseudogene TRBV3-2) and J usage is TRBJ2-1; a possible D gene is TRBD2 (6 bases). Trimming cost V 3 bases and J 6 bases, with 6 bases left between them. The CDR3 has 12 residues. Germline lookup yields CDR1 LGHDT and CDR2 YNNKEL (reference sequence).

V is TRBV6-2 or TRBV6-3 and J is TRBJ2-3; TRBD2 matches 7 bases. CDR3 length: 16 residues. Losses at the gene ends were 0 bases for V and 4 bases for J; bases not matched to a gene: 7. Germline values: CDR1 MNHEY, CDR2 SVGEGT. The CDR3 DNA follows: TGTGCCAGCAGTTACTCGCCACTGGCGGGAGCAGATACGCAGTATTTT. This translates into CASSYSPLAGADTQYF.

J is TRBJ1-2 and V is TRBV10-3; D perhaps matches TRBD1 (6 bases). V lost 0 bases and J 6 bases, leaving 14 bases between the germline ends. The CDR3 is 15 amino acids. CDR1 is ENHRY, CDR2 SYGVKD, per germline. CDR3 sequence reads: CAISESFQGKNGYTF. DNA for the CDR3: TGTGCCATCAGTGAGTCTTTTCAGGGGAAAAATGGCTACACCTTC.

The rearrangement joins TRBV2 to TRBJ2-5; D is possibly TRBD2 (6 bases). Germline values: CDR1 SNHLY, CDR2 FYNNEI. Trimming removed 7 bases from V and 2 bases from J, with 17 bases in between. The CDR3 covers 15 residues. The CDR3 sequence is CASTKGAGKQETQYF. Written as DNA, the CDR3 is TGTGCCAGCACTAAAGGAGCGGGCAAACAAGAGACCCAGTACTTC.

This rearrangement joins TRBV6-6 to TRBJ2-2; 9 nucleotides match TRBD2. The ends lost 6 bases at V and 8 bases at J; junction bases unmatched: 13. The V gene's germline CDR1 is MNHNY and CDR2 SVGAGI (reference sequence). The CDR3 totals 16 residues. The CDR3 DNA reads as TGTGCCAGCAGAAGACTAGCGGAAATCACGCGGGGGGAGCTGTTTTTT. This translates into CASRRLAEITRGELFF.

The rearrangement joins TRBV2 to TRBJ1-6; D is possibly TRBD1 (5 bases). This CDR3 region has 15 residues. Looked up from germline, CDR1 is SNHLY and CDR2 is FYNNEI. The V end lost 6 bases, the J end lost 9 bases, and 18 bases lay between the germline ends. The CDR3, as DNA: TGTGCCAGCAGGGTCGGCCGGACACTTTTTTCACCCCTCCACTTT. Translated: CASRVGRTLFSPLHF.

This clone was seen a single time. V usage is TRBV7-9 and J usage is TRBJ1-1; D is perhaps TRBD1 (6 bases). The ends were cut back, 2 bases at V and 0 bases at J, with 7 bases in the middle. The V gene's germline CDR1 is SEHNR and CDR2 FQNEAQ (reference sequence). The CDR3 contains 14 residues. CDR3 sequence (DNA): TGTGCCAGCAGCTTAAAGGGGGTGAACACTGAAGCTTTCTTT. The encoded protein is CASSLKGVNTEAFF.

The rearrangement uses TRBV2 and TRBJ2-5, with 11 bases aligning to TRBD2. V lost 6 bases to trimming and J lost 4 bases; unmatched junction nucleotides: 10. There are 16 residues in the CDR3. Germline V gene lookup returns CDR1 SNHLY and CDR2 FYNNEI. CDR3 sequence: CASRASPGLAAETQYF. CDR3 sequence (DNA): TGTGCCAGCAGGGCTTCCCCGGGACTAGCGGCAGAGACCCAGTACTTC.

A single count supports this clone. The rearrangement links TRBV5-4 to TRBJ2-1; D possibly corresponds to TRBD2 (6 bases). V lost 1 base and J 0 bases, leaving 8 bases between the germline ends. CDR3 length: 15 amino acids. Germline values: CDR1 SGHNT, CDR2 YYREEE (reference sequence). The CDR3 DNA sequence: TGTGCCAGCAGCTTGCAGACTAGCTCCTACAATGAGCAGTTCTTC. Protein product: CASSLQTSSYNEQFF.

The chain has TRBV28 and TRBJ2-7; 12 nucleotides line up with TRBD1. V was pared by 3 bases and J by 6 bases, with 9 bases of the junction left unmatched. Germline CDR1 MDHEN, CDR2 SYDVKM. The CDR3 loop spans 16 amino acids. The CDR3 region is CASSFLGTGGRGEQYF. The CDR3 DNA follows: TGTGCCAGCAGTTTTCTAGGGACAGGGGGCAGGGGCGAGCAGTACTTC.

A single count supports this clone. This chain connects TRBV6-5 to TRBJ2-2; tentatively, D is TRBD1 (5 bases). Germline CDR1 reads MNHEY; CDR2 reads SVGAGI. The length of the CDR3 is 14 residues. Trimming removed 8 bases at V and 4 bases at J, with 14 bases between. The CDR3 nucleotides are TGTGCCAGCGGCCGGACAACTGGCACCGGGGAGCTGTTTTTT. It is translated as CASGRTTGTGELFF.

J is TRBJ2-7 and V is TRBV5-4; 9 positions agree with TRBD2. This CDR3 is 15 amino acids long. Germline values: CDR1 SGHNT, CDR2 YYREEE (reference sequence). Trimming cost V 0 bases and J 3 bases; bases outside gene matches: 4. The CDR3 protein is CASSLDASGNYEQYV. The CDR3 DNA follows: TGTGCCAGCAGCTTGGACGCTAGCGGGAACTACGAGCAGTACGTC.

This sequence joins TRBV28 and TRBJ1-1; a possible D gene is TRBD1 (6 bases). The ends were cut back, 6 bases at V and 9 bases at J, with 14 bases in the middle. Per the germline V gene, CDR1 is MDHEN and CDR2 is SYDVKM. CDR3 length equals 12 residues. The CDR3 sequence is CASRSGQPKAFF. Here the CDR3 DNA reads TGTGCCAGCAGGTCCGGACAGCCCAAAGCTTTCTTT.

CDR3 sequence reads: CASSPQAGQGLNEQYV. Written as DNA, the CDR3 is TGTGCCAGCTCACCTCAAGCGGGACAGGGCTTGAACGAGCAGTACGTC. The rearrangement uses TRBV18 and TRBJ2-7, with 9 bases fitting TRBD1. The CDR3 runs to 16 residues. V trimming: 3 bases; J trimming: 5 bases; junction bases outside the gene matches: 11. Germline V CDR1 and CDR2: KGHSH, LQKENI.

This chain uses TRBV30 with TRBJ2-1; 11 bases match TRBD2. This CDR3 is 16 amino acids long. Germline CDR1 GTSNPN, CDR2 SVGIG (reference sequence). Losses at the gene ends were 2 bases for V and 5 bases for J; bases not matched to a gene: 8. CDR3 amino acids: CAWSTGGLAANNEQFF. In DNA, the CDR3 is TGTGCCTGGAGTACGGGGGGACTAGCGGCAAACAATGAGCAGTTCTTC.

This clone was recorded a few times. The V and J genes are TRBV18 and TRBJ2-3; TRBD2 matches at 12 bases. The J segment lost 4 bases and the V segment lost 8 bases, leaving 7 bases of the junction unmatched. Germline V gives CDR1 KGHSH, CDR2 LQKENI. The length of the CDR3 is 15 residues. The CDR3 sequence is CASAGLAGSSDTQYF. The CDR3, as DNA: TGTGCCAGCGCTGGACTAGCGGGATCGTCAGATACGCAGTATTTT.

The CDR3 region has the DNA TGTGCCAGTAGTACCCTCGGGACAGGGGTGAGCAATCAGCCCCAGCATTTT. It is translated as CASSTLGTGVSNQPQHF. This sequence joins TRBV19 and TRBJ1-5, with 10 nucleotides matching TRBD1. The CDR3 sequence is 17 residues long. Germline loops: CDR1 LNHDA, CDR2 SQIVND (reference sequence). V lost 4 bases, J lost 1 base, and 7 bases stayed unmatched.

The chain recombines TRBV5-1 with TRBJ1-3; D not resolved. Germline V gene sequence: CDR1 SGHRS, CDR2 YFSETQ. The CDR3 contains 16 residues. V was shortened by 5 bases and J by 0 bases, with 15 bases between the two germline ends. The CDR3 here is CASRTDLSGSGNTIYF. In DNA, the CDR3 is TGCGCCAGCAGGACGGACTTATCTGGCTCTGGAAACACCATATATTTT.

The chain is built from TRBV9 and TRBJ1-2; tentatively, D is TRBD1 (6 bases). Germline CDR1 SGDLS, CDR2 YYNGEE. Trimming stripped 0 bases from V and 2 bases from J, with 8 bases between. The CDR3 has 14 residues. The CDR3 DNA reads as TGTGCCAGCAGCGTAGCCACAGGGAACTATGGCTACACCTTC. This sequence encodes CASSVATGNYGYTF.

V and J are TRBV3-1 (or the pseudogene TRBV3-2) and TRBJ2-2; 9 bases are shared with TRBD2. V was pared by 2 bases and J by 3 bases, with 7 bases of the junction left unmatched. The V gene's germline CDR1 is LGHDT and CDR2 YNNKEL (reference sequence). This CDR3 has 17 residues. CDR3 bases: TGTGCCAGCAGCCAAACAAGCGGGAGGTCGGACACCGGGGAGCTGTTTTTT. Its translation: CASSQTSGRSDTGELFF.

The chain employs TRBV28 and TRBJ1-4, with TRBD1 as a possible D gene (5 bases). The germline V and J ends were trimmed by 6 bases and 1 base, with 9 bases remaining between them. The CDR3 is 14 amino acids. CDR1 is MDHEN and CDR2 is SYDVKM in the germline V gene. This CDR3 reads CASRQGGTNEKLFF. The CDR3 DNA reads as TGTGCCAGCAGGCAGGGCGGAACTAATGAAAAACTGTTTTTT.

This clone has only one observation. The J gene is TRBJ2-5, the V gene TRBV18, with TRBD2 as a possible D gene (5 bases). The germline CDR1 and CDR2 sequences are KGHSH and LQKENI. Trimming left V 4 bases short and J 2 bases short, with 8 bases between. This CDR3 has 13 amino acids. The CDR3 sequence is CASSRTPQETQYF. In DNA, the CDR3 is TGTGCCAGCTCACGGACTCCTCAAGAGACCCAGTACTTC.

The CDR3 DNA is TGTGCCAGTAGTACCATCGGGGGTGGAAACACCATATATTTT. It specifies CASSTIGGGNTIYF. This chain uses TRBV19 with TRBJ1-3; the D gene is possibly TRBD1 (5 bases). With 4 bases removed from V and 3 bases from J, the gap between germline ends came to 10 bases. The length of the CDR3 is 14 residues. CDR1 is LNHDA, CDR2 SQIVND, per germline (reference sequence). The full variable domain, in which reference TRBV19 and TRBJ1-3 provide the parts outside the CDR3, is DGGITQSPKYLFRKEGQNVTLSCEQNLNHDAMYWYRQDPGQGLRLIYYSQIVNDFQKGDIAEGYSVSREKKESFPLTVTSAQKNPTAFYLCASSTIGGGNTIYFGEGSWLTVV.

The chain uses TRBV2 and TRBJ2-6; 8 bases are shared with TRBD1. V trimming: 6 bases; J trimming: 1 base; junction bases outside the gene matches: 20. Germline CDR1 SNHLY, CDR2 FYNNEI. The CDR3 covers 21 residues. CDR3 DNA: TGTGCCAGCAGAAACCGCCGCGAATCTGGACAGGGTTTATCTGGGGCCAACGTCCTGACTTTC. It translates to CASRNRRESGQGLSGANVLTF.